Here is one T cell receptor beta chain with its context. No antigen is known for it. The table came from immunoSEQ multiplex PCR; TCRdb's copy has only in-frame clones and leaves some out. Here the sample spans about 99,000 clones, approximately 93% being singletons. The entry originates in a study of graft-versus-host responses after intestinal transplantation. Whole-study context: Induction using anti-thymocyte globulin, followed by tacrolimus and steroids for two to three years, was given to all recipients.

Germline V CDR1 and CDR2: SGHTA, FQGTGA. Trimming shortened V by 5 bases and J by 6 bases, and 17 bases separated the two germline ends. This CDR3 has 15 amino acids. Study findings and constraints: Recipient marrow harbored GvH clones, some of which surfaced first in ileum or blood. Peak levels of circulating GvH clones tracked with early post-transplant HvG declines.

The rearrangement joins TRBV7-3 to TRBJ2-1; TRBD2 is a possible D gene (5 bases). The TCR sequence derives from a human donor who received an intestinal transplant. Source: unstimulated CD8+ T cells sorted from spleen or lymph node cells, taken before intestinal transplant. The CDR3: CASSPGPGGSNEQFF. CDR3 nucleotide sequence: TGTGCCAGCAGCCCAGGTCCAGGAGGTAGCAATGAGCAGTTCTTC.